The entry that follows covers one T cell receptor beta chain sequence. This clone showed up just a few times. No antigen is known for it. No much larger clone exists at a distance of one base, and base qualities are not known. Each donor gave one peripheral blood draw, averaging roughly 100 mL, which was collected into heparinised tubes. Using a panel that included CD45RO, CCR7, CD25, CD127, CD95 and CD27, naive, central memory, regulatory and stem cell-like memory CD4+ T cells were sorted on a BD FACSAria II. All sorted populations exceeded 95% purity. PBMCs were separated immediately by Lymphoprep density gradient centrifugation and were stained directly, without being cultured. So that batch effects would be minimized, each experiment stained and sorted samples in pairs, pairing one healthy donor with one patient. The entire isolated RNA was reverse transcribed using the High Capacity cDNA Reverse Transcription Kit, and thus expressed TCRB transcripts were sequenced. Deep immunoSEQ sequencing was applied to naive, central memory and regulatory T cell samples, giving an average of about 3.4 million total reads per sample. After sorted cells were lysed in RLT buffer, RNA was extracted with DNase-treated RNeasy Micro or Mini kits, with the choice depending on cell number. To prevent cross-contamination, each cell subset was processed individually, whereas patient and healthy donor samples were processed jointly. TCRB sequences were amplified from cDNA with the immunoSEQ multiplex PCR, producing 87-bp fragments spanning the CDR3 region. Sequencing of the amplicons was done on the Illumina HiSeq platform. Turning to the authors' computational methods: PCR bias was corrected computationally using synthetic template baselines, and reads within Hamming distance 2 were collapsed, with unmergeable singletons discarded. Reads were aligned to IMGT to assign V, D and J genes, CDR3 length, and insertions or deletions at six rearrangement sites. Clonotype counts were normalized to sorted cell number within each subset before computing true diversity and Gini coefficients with the tcR R package. Repertoire sharing was quantified using the overlap coefficient calculated on TCRB nucleotide sequences. What TCRdb holds here is the immuneACCESS table cut down to in-frame rearrangements. Part of the clones is not present; checked against another copy, under half of the missing clones reflect an unresolved V gene, and the others are unexplained. The V and J calls and clone size come from that table; D and trimming were worked out from the DNA. Present in this sample are 35,000 to 45,000 clones, approximately 60% of which were seen just once. Under 2% of the sample belongs to the ten largest clones.

The CDR1 and CDR2 encoded by the germline V gene are SQVTM and ANQGSEA. Trimming costs V 6 bases and J 4 bases, and their ends lie 13 bases apart. Reading from cysteine to phenylalanine, the CDR3 counts 12 amino acids. The CDR3 DNA has 36 bases and is translated from base 1. This entry belongs to a study of beta chain features in type 1 diabetes (dated by TCRdb to 2016 to 2018). Turning to the overall study: Mean age, gender distribution, total cell number and subset yield did not differ between patients and healthy donors. A total of some 100,000,000 sorted cells were examined across all samples, and a strong correlation was observed between cell number per subset and RNA yield. In the study, TCRB repertoires of sorted circulating CD4+ T cell subsets from recently diagnosed type 1 diabetes patients were compared with those of matched healthy donors. Whereas all 28 donors provided naive and central memory subsets, regulatory and stem cell-like memory subsets were isolated from just 8 patients and roughly 8 healthy donors. Overall study results and their limits: Naive, central memory and regulatory TCRB repertoires appeared more similar among patients than among healthy donors. Only small numbers of individuals were included in the HLA sub-analyses, which left unresolved whether HLA type had any influence on TCRB rearrangement. PCR may preferentially amplify shorter templates, but because patient and control samples were amplified and corrected together, any resulting skew would affect both groups equally. At VDJ recombination sites, patients with type 1 diabetes made fewer insertions and deleted more nucleotides, a pattern implying thymic rearrangement abnormalities. Type 1 diabetes patients showed a moderate but significant shortening of TCRB CDR3 length in all four CD4+ subsets. Sequencing cDNA rather than genomic DNA could over-represent highly expressing activated cells, although activation and CD3 levels did not differ between groups.

The sample taken for sequencing was Tregs from blood. This sample's cell subset or site label indicates: regulatory CD4+ T cells. The TCR sequence derives from a man aged 25-45 years with type 1 diabetes. Some clones in this sample may be carry-over from other donors' samples. The chain was built from TRBV29-1 and TRBJ2-7; a tentative D call is TRBD1 (5 bases match). The CDR3: CSVRTRTYEQYF. The base sequence is TGCAGCGTCCGGACAAGAACTTACGAGCAGTACTTC.